The 14 T cell receptor beta chains given below trace back to one sample, sequenced in a study of glioma-infiltrating T cells. The iRepertoire nested amplicon-rescue multiplex PCR amplified TCR alpha and beta CDR3s from RNA. One entry per CDR3 protein, called by TCRdb with MiXCR from the multiplex PCR reads. The sample includes some 100,000 distinct CDR3 sequences, 25% to 30% of them seen just once. What was sequenced was glioma tissue, nonneoplastic brain tissue, or PBMCs (not recorded which). Receptors were obtained from a human donor with low-grade glioma or glioblastoma, undergoing nonglioma brain surgery, or in good health (not recorded which).

This clonotype was detected many times. The chain has TRBV27 and TRBJ1-5; no definite D call. Germline V CDR1 and CDR2: MNHEY, SMNVEV (reference sequence). V was pared by 6 bases and J by 0 bases, with 12 bases between. The CDR3 is 15 residues long. The CDR3 spells CASRLRGDSNQPQHF. The CDR3 DNA reads as TGTGCCAGCAGGCTTCGGGGAGATAGCAATCAGCCCCAGCATTTT.

This clonotype was observed at least ten times. Its ends do not fully match the called genes, so a read error is possible. The chain uses TRBV20-1 and TRBJ2-1; tentatively, D is TRBD2 (6 bases). CDR1 and CDR2 (germline): DFQATT, SNEGSKA (reference sequence). This CDR3 is built from 14 residues. The CDR3 sequence is CSALRGDHRDLSGF. The CDR3 nucleotides are TGCAGTGCCCTCCGCGGGGATCACCGGGACCTCTCGGGCTTC.

This clonotype has only a few counts. The V gene is TRBV3-1, the J gene TRBJ2-3; 9 bases map to TRBD2. The germline V gene encodes CDR1 LGHDT and CDR2 YNNKEL (reference sequence). V trimming: 10 bases; J trimming: 2 bases; junction bases outside the gene matches: 7. This CDR3 has 14 residues. Here the CDR3 reads CAIGPSGDTDTQYF. The CDR3 region has the DNA TGTGCCATCGGGCCTAGCGGGGACACAGATACGCAGTATTTT.

This clonotype was found many times. The chain recombines TRBV5-1 with TRBJ2-1; D may be TRBD2 (5 bases). The CDR3 has 15 residues. Per germline, CDR1 SGHRS and CDR2 YFSETQ. The V and J ends lost 4 bases and 0 bases respectively, with 11 bases between them. CDR3 coding DNA: TGCGCCAGCAGCCCGCTAGGGAGCTCCTACAATGAGCAGTTCTTC. Residues: CASSPLGSSYNEQFF.

This clonotype occurred many times. The V gene is TRBV29-1, the J gene TRBJ1-2; 9 bases map to TRBD1. Germline V lookup: CDR1 SQVTM, CDR2 ANQGSEA. V shed 8 bases, J shed 6 bases, and the junction held 13 bases outside the gene matches. This CDR3 is 14 amino acids long. CDR3 sequence reads: CSMGGDREQHGYTF. CDR3 DNA sequence: TGCAGCATGGGGGGGGACAGGGAACAACATGGCTACACCTTC. Supplemented by reference TRBV29-1 and TRBJ1-2, the full variable domain reads SAVISQKPSRDICQRGTSLTIQCQVDSQVTMMFWYRQQPGQSLTLIATANQGSEATYESGFVIDKFPISRPNLTFSTLTVSNMSPEDSSIYLCSMGGDREQHGYTFGSGTRLTVV.

This clonotype was recorded many times. This chain connects TRBV28 to TRBJ2-4; D is unresolved. Germline assignment: CDR1 MDHEN and CDR2 SYDVKM. The CDR3 extends over 14 amino acids. The V end lost 5 bases, the J end lost 6 bases, and 14 bases lay between the germline ends. The DNA of the CDR3 is TGTGCCAGCAGTCCGGACGGAGCCTTAAACATTCAGTACTTC. Translated, it gives CASSPDGALNIQYF.

This clonotype was seen a handful of times. The junction shows a germline mismatch at one end, possibly a read error. This chain links TRBV15 with TRBJ2-1, with D hard to call. In germline, CDR1 is LNHNV, CDR2 YYDKDF (reference sequence). The CDR3 runs to 13 residues. CDR3 protein: CATSGNPRHERFF. CDR3 nucleotide sequence: TGTGCCACCAGCGGAAACCCCCGCCATGAGCGGTTCTTC.

This clonotype was detected ten times or more. V gene TRBV2 combines with J gene TRBJ2-3; D perhaps matches TRBD2 (7 bases). Trimming removed 6 bases from V and 4 bases from J, with 17 bases in between. Germline V gives CDR1 SNHLY, CDR2 FYNNEI. This CDR3 contains 15 residues. The CDR3 nucleotides are TGTGCCAGCAGGGCGACTAGCCAGGGGTCAGATACGCAGTATTTT. Translation: CASRATSQGSDTQYF.

This clonotype was counted many times. This chain uses TRBV6-1 with TRBJ2-1, with 8 bases that match TRBD2. The J segment lost 4 bases and the V segment lost 4 bases, leaving 0 bases of the junction unmatched. The CDR3 is 13 amino acids. CDR1 and CDR2 (germline): MNHNS, SASEGT. The CDR3 region has the DNA TGTGCCAGCAGTGGACTAGCGTACAATGAGCAGTTCTTC. Protein product: CASSGLAYNEQFF.

This clonotype showed up many times. The gene calls are TRBV5-6 and TRBJ1-5; TRBD1 is a possible D gene (6 bases). CDR1 is SGHDT and CDR2 is YYEEEE in the germline V gene. This CDR3 spans 15 amino acids. Trimming stripped 1 base from V and 4 bases from J, with 12 bases between. The CDR3 sequence: CASSLLAGDNQPQHF. The CDR3 nucleotides read TGTGCCAGCAGCTTGCTGGCAGGGGATAATCAGCCCCAGCATTTT.

This clonotype was detected many times. The rearrangement links TRBV7-8 to TRBJ1-1; tentatively, D is TRBD1 (5 bases). Trimming stripped 5 bases from V and 3 bases from J, with 10 bases between. Germline CDR1 reads SGHVS; CDR2 reads FQNEAQ. This CDR3 region has 13 residues. The CDR3 here is CASSETGYTEAFF. In nucleotides, the CDR3 is TGTGCCAGCAGCGAAACAGGATACACTGAAGCTTTCTTT.

This clonotype has ten or more counts. This chain links TRBV19 with TRBJ1-1; TRBD1 is a possible D gene (5 bases). The CDR3 runs 14 residues. Germline-derived CDR1 and CDR2 are LNHDA and SQIVND (reference sequence). V lost 9 bases and J lost 0, with 14 bases in between. The CDR3 spells CASRDWIMNTEAFF. DNA for the CDR3: TGTGCCAGCCGGGACTGGATCATGAACACTGAAGCTTTCTTT.

The chain uses TRBV4-1 and TRBJ2-2; 12 bases are shared with TRBD2. CDR1 and CDR2 (germline): MGHRA, YSYEKL. This CDR3 comprises 16 residues. The V gene end was trimmed by 4 bases and the J gene end by 7 bases; junction bases not matched to a gene: 7. In DNA, the CDR3 is TGCGCCAGCAGCCTCCCAGGACTAGCGGGATTCGGGGAGCTGTTTTTT. This translates into CASSLPGLAGFGELFF.

This clonotype was seen at least ten times. V usage is TRBV29-1 and J usage is TRBJ2-1; unclear D gene. From germline, CDR1 is SQVTM and CDR2 ANQGSEA. This CDR3 is 12 amino acids long. The germline V and J ends were trimmed by 2 bases and 4 bases, with 6 bases remaining between them. The CDR3 nucleotides are TGCAGCGTTGAAAGGGATTACAATGAGCAGTTCTTC. Residues: CSVERDYNEQFF.